The T cell receptor (beta chain) described here comes from a study of blood T cell repertoires in COVID-19 (dated by TCRdb to 2018 to 2020). General notes on the study: Samples covering the acute and convalescent phases of COVID-19 were provided by collaborators in the United States, Italy and Spain. The material from the prospective study consisted of cDNA or gDNA derived from T cells, B-cell-depleted T cells, or PBMCs. Deeply sampled blood TCRbeta repertoires from subjects exposed to, actively infected with, or recovered from COVID-19 were included in the dataset. The repertoires were made available in a free public database intended to serve as a resource for research on the immune response to SARS-CoV-2. The samples were drawn from two sources: the first 160 participants of the ongoing ImmuneRACE study, and 950 to 1,500 subjects contributed by 6 global collaborators. A de-identified subject ID, COVID-19 status, age in years and sex were almost always included in the sample metadata. Where available, HLA class I and class II types were taken from metadata supplied by the sample provider and were not determined by assay-based typing.

The immunoSEQ Assay, a bias-controlled multiplex PCR, was used to amplify TCRbeta CDR3 regions from genomic DNA. In the authors' own workflow: The number of nucleated cells in each sample was estimated by amplification of reference gene primers within the assay. To quantify the absolute abundance of each unique TCRbeta CDR3 rearrangement, sequence reads were collapsed and filtered. Productive Simpson clonality was computed per sample as the square root of Simpson's diversity index over productive rearrangements. The table comes from immuneACCESS by way of TCRdb, which keeps in-frame sequences with V and J called. Part of the clones is missing from these tables; in studies checked, under half for an unresolved V gene and the rest for unknown reasons. That table furnishes V, J and clone size, whereas the DNA furnished D and trimming. The sample table shows roughly 34,000 clones, and less than 85% are seen once. Clones ranked in the top ten supply approximately 14% of the sample.

General conclusions and limits of the study: Clinical and demographic metadata were provided uncurated, with the amount varying by source and participant.

The collaborating institutions used their own protocols to collect whole blood in K2EDTA tubes. For TCRbeta analysis, collaborators shipped samples as frozen whole blood, isolated PBMCs, or DNA extracted from either of those sample types. In regard to this clone: Its antigen is still unknown. Base qualities are not at hand, and no much larger clone is one base apart.

Including cysteine and phenylalanine, the CDR3 has 15 amino acids. This entry keeps only the CDR3 DNA: 45 bases, framed from base 1. Per the germline V gene, MNHEY is the CDR1 and SVGAGI is the CDR2. Trimming leaves V shorter by 4 bases and J shorter by 5 bases, with the junction holding 10 bases beyond the gene matches. The sequenced material came from peripheral blood. The chain couples TRBV6-5 to TRBJ1-1; 7 bases in between match TRBD1. This receptor was obtained from a woman between 65 and 79 years old with acute or convalescent COVID-19. CDR3 protein: CASSSERQGDTEAFF. The nucleotides read TGTGCCAGCAGTTCCGAAAGACAGGGAGATACTGAAGCTTTCTTT.